The 5 T cell receptor beta chains given below trace back to one sample, sequenced in a study of regulatory T cells in long-lasting Graves disease. Through Arm-PCR of CDR3 regions and iRepertoire HTBI primers, TCR beta libraries were built. MiXCR, applied by TCRdb to the multiplex PCR reads, yields one record per CDR3 protein. The sample shows approximately 470,000 distinct CDR3 sequences, around 21% of them seen only once. Indicated time point: persistent/refractory GD, antithyroid drugs over 5 years with positive TRAb. Scientists built the TCR library using RNA that was extracted from PBMCs. Sequencing used peripheral blood mononuclear cells (PBMCs), obtained when the disease was refractory, from a patient treated with antithyroid drugs. The source is a female donor with Graves disease.

Concerning this clonotype: The junction differs from germline at one of its ends, possibly a read error. CDR3 amino acids: CASGLLAGSHEQYF. The CDR3 coding sequence is TGTGCCAGCGGTTTGCTAGCGGGATCCCACGAGCAGTACTTC. This rearrangement joins TRBV27 to TRBJ2-7, with 9 nucleotides matching TRBD2. The CDR3 has 14 residues. Per the germline V gene, CDR1 is MNHEY and CDR2 is SMNVEV (reference sequence).

There are many counts of this clonotype. For the CDR3, the DNA is TGTGCCAGCCGCCGGACCATAAATTCACCCCTCCACTTT. It codes for CASRRTINSPLHF. The genes are TRBV6-1 and TRBJ1-6; D gene ambiguous. The CDR3 consists of 13 residues. Trimming stripped 8 bases from V and 7 bases from J, with 12 bases between. The germline CDR1 and CDR2 sequences are MNHNS and SASEGT.

This chain links TRBV27 with TRBJ2-1; D gene ambiguous. The ends were cut back, 4 bases at V and 7 bases at J, with 8 bases in the middle. CDR1 and CDR2 from the germline V gene are MNHEY and SMNVEV (reference sequence). The CDR3 spans 12 residues. In DNA form, the CDR3 reads TGTGCCAGCAGTTATTCGGTAAATGAGCAGTTCTTC. Translation gives CASSYSVNEQFF.

This clonotype was recorded at least ten times. The rearrangement joins TRBV6-1 to TRBJ2-2, with a tentative D call TRBD2 (5 bases). Germline V gives CDR1 MNHNS, CDR2 SASEGT. The length of the CDR3 is 15 residues. Trimming left V 6 bases short and J 4 bases short, with 15 bases between. The CDR3 DNA reads as TGTGCCAGCAGCCCCCTGGGGAGAAGCACCGGGGAGCTGTTTTTT. Protein product: CASSPLGRSTGELFF.

Only a few counts were recorded for this clonotype. The junction shows a germline mismatch at one end, possibly a read error. The chain combines TRBV7-7 with TRBJ2-5; 9 positions match TRBD2. Germline values: CDR1 SSHAT, CDR2 FNYEAQ (reference sequence). The CDR3 has 16 residues. The CDR3 loop is CASSLGVAGVGETQYF. DNA for the CDR3: TGTGCTAGCAGCTTAGGAGTAGCGGGAGTGGGAGAGACCCAGTACTTC.